What follows is one T cell receptor (beta chain) and its context. This specimen comes from a study of blood T cell repertoires in COVID-19. At the level of the study: Whether acute or convalescent, the COVID-19 samples came from the United States, Italy and Spain.

Profiled with immunoSEQ multiplex PCR; TCRdb holds only in-frame clones, not every one. The data hold 220,000 or so clones, with around 87% observed a single time. V was clipped by 0 bases and J by 8 bases; unmatched bases: 5. The CDR3 has 14 amino acids. Germline-derived CDR1 and CDR2 are SGHRS and YFSETQ. This sequence joins TRBV5-1 and TRBJ1-2; 9 nucleotides match TRBD1. The receptor was isolated from a woman aged 18-35 years in a cohort exposed to, infected with or recovered from COVID-19 (not recorded which). Sequenced: PBMCs or T cells enriched from blood (not recorded which). CDR3 sequence (DNA): TGCGCCAGCAGCTTGGCGCACAGGGGGCTCGGCTACACCTTC. It encodes CASSLAHRGLGYTF.